These 12 T cell receptor beta chains originate from one sample sequenced in a study of blood T cell repertoires in COVID-19. Using immunoSEQ multiplex PCR, the repertoire was profiled, and TCRdb retains in-frame clones only, with some absent. The sample includes some 150,000 clones, roughly nine tenths seen only once; the top ten take 15%. Sequencing input: peripheral blood. These TCRs come from a woman aged 40-49 years with acute or convalescent COVID-19.

The rearrangement links TRBV2 to TRBJ1-1; D is possibly TRBD1 (5 bases). The germline V gene encodes CDR1 SNHLY and CDR2 FYNNEI. The CDR3 sequence is 15 residues long. V was shortened by 8 bases and J by 4 bases, with 20 bases between the two germline ends. CDR3 amino acids: CASGGTPSRRTEAFF. DNA of the CDR3: TGTGCCAGCGGGGGGACTCCTAGCAGACGCACTGAAGCTTTCTTT.

This chain connects TRBV5-1 to TRBJ2-1; 9 positions agree with TRBD2. The germline gives CDR1 SGHRS, CDR2 YFSETQ. The length of the CDR3 is 16 residues. J lost 8 bases, V lost 4 bases, and 13 bases had no gene match. CDR3 residues: CASSPLVAGVVDEQFF. The DNA for the CDR3 is TGCGCCAGCAGCCCATTAGTAGCGGGAGTAGTAGATGAGCAGTTCTTC.

This chain joins TRBV9 and TRBJ1-1, with D possibly being TRBD1 (5 bases). Germline V CDR1 and CDR2: SGDLS, YYNGEE. The V gene lost 1 base and the J gene lost 3 bases, with 16 bases spanning the gap. The CDR3 has 16 amino acids. The CDR3 region is CASSVPPTGEDTEAFF. The CDR3 DNA is TGTGCCAGCAGCGTACCCCCCACGGGGGAGGACACTGAAGCTTTCTTT.

This chain joins TRBV11-3 and TRBJ1-4; D ambiguous. V dropped 3 bases and J dropped 2 bases, with 13 bases sitting between them. Looked up from germline, CDR1 is SGHNT and CDR2 is YENEEA. This CDR3 is built from 16 residues. The CDR3 protein is CASSFNPDNTNEKLFF. As DNA, the CDR3 is TGTGCCAGCAGCTTTAACCCCGACAATACTAATGAAAAACTGTTTTTT.

The chain employs TRBV7-2 and TRBJ2-2; D is perhaps TRBD2 (7 bases). Trimming removed 5 bases from V and 8 bases from J, with 18 bases in between. This CDR3 comprises 15 residues. Germline CDR1 SGHTA, CDR2 FQGNSA. Written as DNA, the CDR3 is TGTGCCAGCAGCCCGGGGGGCGGGAGCGGAGGGGAGCTGTTTTTT. Translating it yields CASSPGGGSGGELFF. Full variable domain (remainder filled in from reference TRBV7-2 and TRBJ2-2): GAGVSQSPSNKVTEKGKDVELRCDPISGHTALYWYRQSLGQGLEFLIYFQGNSAPDKSGLPSDRFSAERTGGSVSTLTIQRTQQEDSAVYLCASSPGGGSGGELFFGEGSRLTVL.

The chain carries TRBV24-1 and TRBJ1-5; a possible D gene is TRBD1 (5 bases). Deletions cut 6 bases from V and 6 bases from J, with 11 bases between. This CDR3 contains 13 residues. Germline V gene lookup returns CDR1 KGHDR and CDR2 SFDVKD. This chain's CDR3 is CATSKQGRQPQHF. CDR3 DNA sequence: TGTGCCACCAGTAAGCAGGGCCGTCAGCCCCAGCATTTT.

The V gene is TRBV13, the J gene TRBJ2-7; TRBD1 matches at 9 bases. The V and J ends lost 6 bases and 4 bases, in that order; junction bases with no gene match: 7. Germline CDR1 reads PRHDT; CDR2 reads FYEKMQ (reference sequence). The CDR3 spans 14 residues. CDR3 coding DNA: TGTGCCAGCAGTTTCGGGACAGGGAAGTACGAGCAGTACTTC. Its translation is CASSFGTGKYEQYF.

The CDR3 spells CSARRGEEQYF. For the CDR3, the DNA is TGCAGTGCTAGACGGGGGGAGGAGCAGTACTTC. The chain recombines TRBV20-1 with TRBJ2-7; 7 nucleotides align to TRBD2. CDR3 length equals 11 residues. Germline loops: CDR1 DFQATT, CDR2 SNEGSKA (reference sequence). Trimming at V came to 2 bases and at J to 7 bases, leaving 2 bases not matched to a gene.

The chain couples TRBV5-1 to TRBJ1-1; tentative D call: TRBD1 (5 bases). The CDR3 consists of 15 residues. Germline V gives CDR1 SGHRS, CDR2 YFSETQ. Trimming pared 0 bases from V and 0 bases from J, leaving 9 bases between. Here the CDR3 DNA reads TGCGCCAGCAGCTTGGGACAGAGCATGAACACTGAAGCTTTCTTT. This gives the protein CASSLGQSMNTEAFF. Based on the CDR3 plus reference TRBV5-1 and TRBJ1-1, the full variable domain is KAGVTQTPRYLIKTRGQQVTLSCSPISGHRSVSWYQQTPGQGLQFLFEYFSETQRNKGNFPGRFSGRQFSNSRSEMNVSTLELGDSALYLCASSLGQSMNTEAFFGQGTRLTVV.

This sequence joins TRBV9 and TRBJ1-2, with 7 positions matching TRBD1. Germline CDR1 SGDLS, CDR2 YYNGEE. The CDR3 runs 17 residues. Germline trimming cut 3 bases from V and 2 bases from J; bases unmatched to any gene: 13. The CDR3 coding sequence is TGTGCCAGCAGCGGACCAGGGGGTCGACAGGACAACTATGGCTACACCTTC. This sequence encodes CASSGPGGRQDNYGYTF.

The V call is TRBV30, the J call TRBJ2-7; 11 nucleotides match TRBD2. The CDR3 sequence is 15 residues long. Germline-derived CDR1 and CDR2 are GTSNPN and SVGIG (reference sequence). The CDR3 coding sequence is TGTGCACTTCTCTTTAGCGGGAGGGCGGCCTACGAGCAGTACTTC. Translated: CALLFSGRAAYEQYF.

DNA for the CDR3: TGTGCCAGTAGTTTATCGAGGAGGGTTCAGGCGACTAGCGGAGCTCCCTACAATGAGCAGTTCTTC. Protein sequence: CASSLSRRVQATSGAPYNEQFF. The gene calls are TRBV19 and TRBJ2-1, with TRBD2 matching over 9 bases. The CDR3 runs 22 residues. Germline V lookup: CDR1 LNHDA, CDR2 SQIVND (reference sequence). After removal of 5 bases from V and 2 bases from J, the junction contained 25 bases not matched to a gene.